This TCR beta chain was retrieved from a study of cytomegalovirus exposure and HLA in healthy donors. The wider study: Within an early data release were about 85 million unique TCRs drawn from HLA-typed donors.

Details on this clone: The antigen remains undetermined.

Each of the donors was a healthy bone marrow donor. General observations from the study: Investigators reported 150 to 200 TCR beta chains as tied to cytomegalovirus. Common viral pathogens (according to a later analysis) appeared linked to several of the most significant clusters.

The CDR3 runs 16 residues. V was shortened by 6 bases and J by 1 base, with 18 bases between the two germline ends. CDR1 and CDR2 (germline): MNHEY, SVGAGI. Primers included in the PCR were 60 Vbeta and 13 Jbeta primers. The protocol was immunoSEQ multiplex PCR, while the TCRdb copy is restricted to in-frame clones and leaves out a portion. The listing records 50,000 to 70,000 clones. The rearrangement uses TRBV6-5 and TRBJ1-1, with D possibly TRBD1 on 6 matching bases. Sequenced input: PBMCs. This receptor was taken from a woman aged 18-29 years in good health and CMV-seronegative. The CDR3 coding sequence is TGTGCCAGCAGCTACAGGCAGGGGCTATCGAACACTGAAGCTTTCTTT. This codes for CASSYRQGLSNTEAFF.